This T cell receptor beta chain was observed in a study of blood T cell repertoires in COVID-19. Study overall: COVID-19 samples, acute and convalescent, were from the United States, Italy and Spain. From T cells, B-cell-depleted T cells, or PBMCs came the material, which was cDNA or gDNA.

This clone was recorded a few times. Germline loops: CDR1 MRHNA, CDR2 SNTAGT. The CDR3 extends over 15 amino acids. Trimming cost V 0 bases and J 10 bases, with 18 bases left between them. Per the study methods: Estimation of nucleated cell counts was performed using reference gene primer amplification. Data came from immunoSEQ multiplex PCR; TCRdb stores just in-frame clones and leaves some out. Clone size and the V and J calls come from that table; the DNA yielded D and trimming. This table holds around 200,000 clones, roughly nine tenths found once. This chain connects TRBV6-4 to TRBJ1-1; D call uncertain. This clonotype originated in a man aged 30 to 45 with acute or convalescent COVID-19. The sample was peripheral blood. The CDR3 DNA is TGTGCCAGCAGTGACTCGGCGGGAGGTATGTCGGGAGCTTTCTTT. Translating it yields CASSDSAGGMSGAFF.